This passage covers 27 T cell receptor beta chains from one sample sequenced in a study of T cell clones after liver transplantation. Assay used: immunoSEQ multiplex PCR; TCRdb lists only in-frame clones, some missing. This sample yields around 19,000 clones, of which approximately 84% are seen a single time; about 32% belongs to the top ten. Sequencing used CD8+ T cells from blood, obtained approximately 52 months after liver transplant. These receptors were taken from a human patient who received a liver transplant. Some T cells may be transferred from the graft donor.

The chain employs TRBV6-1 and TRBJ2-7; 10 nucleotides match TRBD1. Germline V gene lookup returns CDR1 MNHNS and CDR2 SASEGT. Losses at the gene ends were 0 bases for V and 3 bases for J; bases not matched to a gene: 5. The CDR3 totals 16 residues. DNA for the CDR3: TGTGCCAGCAGTGAAGCTGGGTGGACAGGGGGCTACGAGCAGTACTTC. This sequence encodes CASSEAGWTGGYEQYF.

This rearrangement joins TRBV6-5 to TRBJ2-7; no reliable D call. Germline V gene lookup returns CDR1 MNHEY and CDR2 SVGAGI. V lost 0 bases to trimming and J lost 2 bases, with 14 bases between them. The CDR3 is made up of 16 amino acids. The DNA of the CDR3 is TGTGCCAGCAGTTACTCGGCGGTTGAACACGCCTACGAGCAGTACTTC. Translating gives CASSYSAVEHAYEQYF.

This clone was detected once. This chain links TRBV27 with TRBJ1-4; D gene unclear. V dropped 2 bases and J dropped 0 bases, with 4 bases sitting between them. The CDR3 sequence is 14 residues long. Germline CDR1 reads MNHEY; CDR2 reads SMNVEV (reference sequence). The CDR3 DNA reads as TGTGCCAGCAGTTTACACACAACTAATGAAAAACTGTTTTTT. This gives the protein CASSLHTTNEKLFF.

The CDR3 bases are TGCAGCGTTGTTCCGATCGGAGAGAGACCCTACGAGCAGTACTTC. Encoded protein: CSVVPIGERPYEQYF. The chain uses TRBV29-1 and TRBJ2-7; D remains ambiguous. Germline V gene lookup returns CDR1 SQVTM and CDR2 ANQGSEA. This CDR3 is built from 15 residues. V lost 4 bases and J lost 2, with 18 bases in between.

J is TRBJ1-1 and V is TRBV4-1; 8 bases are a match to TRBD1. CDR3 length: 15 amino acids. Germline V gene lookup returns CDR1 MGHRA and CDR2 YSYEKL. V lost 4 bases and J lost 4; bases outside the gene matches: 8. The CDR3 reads CASSRTQGAITEAFF. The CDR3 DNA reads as TGCGCCAGCAGCCGCACCCAGGGGGCCATCACTGAAGCTTTCTTT.

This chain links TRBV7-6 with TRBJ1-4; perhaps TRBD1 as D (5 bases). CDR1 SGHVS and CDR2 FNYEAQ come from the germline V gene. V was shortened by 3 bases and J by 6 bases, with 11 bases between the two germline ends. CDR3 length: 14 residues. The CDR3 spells CASSFGQGDEKLFF. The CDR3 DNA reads TGTGCCAGCAGCTTTGGGCAGGGCGATGAAAAACTGTTTTTT.

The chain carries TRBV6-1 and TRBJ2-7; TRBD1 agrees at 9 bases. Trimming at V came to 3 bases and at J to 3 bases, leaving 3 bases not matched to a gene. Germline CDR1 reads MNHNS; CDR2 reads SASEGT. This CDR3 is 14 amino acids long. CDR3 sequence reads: CASSDSGQGYEQYF. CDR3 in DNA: TGTGCCAGCAGTGACTCGGGACAGGGCTACGAGCAGTACTTC.

The CDR3 is CASTLRDFGTGELFF. The CDR3 DNA is TGTGCCAGCACTCTCCGGGACTTTGGAACCGGGGAGCTGTTTTTT. J is TRBJ2-2 and V is TRBV28; tentative D call: TRBD2 (6 bases). V was trimmed by 7 bases and J by 5 bases, leaving 17 bases between them. CDR1 and CDR2 (germline): MDHEN, SYDVKM. The CDR3 totals 15 residues.

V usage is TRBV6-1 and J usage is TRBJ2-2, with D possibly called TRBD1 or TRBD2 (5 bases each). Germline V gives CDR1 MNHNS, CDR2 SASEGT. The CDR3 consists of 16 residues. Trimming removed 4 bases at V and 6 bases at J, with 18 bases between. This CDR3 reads CASSGGEARRAGELFF. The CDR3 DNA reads TGTGCCAGCAGTGGAGGGGAAGCAAGGCGAGCCGGGGAGCTGTTTTTT.

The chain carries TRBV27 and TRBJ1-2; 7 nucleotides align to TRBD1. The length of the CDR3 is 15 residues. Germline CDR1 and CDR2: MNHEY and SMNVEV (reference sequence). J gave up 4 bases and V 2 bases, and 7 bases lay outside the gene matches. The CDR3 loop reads CASSLTGARVYGYTF. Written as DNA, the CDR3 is TGTGCCAGCAGTTTAACAGGGGCCAGAGTCTATGGCTACACCTTC.

As DNA, the CDR3 is TGTGCCAGCAGCCCCTGGCAGGGGCCCTACGAGCAGTACTTC. The encoded protein is CASSPWQGPYEQYF. V and J are TRBV9 and TRBJ2-7, with D perhaps TRBD1 (6 bases). Trimming took off 4 bases at V and 2 bases at J, with 13 bases between the two ends. Germline loops: CDR1 SGDLS, CDR2 YYNGEE. This CDR3 has 14 residues.

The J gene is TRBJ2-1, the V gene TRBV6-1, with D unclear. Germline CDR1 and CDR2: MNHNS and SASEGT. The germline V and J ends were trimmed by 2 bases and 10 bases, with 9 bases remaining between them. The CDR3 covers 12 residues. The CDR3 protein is CASSEMLDEQFF. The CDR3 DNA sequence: TGTGCCAGCAGTGAAATGTTGGACGAGCAGTTCTTC.

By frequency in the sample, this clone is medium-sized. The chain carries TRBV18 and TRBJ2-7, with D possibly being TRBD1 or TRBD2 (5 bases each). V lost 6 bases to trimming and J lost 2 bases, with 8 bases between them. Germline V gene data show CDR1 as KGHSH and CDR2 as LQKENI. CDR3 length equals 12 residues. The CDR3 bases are TGTGCCAGCTCCCGGGACGCCTACGAGCAGTACTTC. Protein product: CASSRDAYEQYF.

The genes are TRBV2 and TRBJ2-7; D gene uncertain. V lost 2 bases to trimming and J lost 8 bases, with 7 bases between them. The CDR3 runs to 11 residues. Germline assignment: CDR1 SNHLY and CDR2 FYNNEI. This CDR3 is CASSESGKQYF. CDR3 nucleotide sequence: TGTGCCAGCAGTGAATCTGGAAAGCAGTACTTC.

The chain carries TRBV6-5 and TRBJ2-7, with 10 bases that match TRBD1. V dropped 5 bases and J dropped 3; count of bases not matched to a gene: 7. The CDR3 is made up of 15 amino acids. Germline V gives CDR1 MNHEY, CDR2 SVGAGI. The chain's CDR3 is CASSLTGTGVYEQYF. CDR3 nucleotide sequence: TGTGCCAGCAGTCTGACCGGGACAGGGGTCTACGAGCAGTACTTC.

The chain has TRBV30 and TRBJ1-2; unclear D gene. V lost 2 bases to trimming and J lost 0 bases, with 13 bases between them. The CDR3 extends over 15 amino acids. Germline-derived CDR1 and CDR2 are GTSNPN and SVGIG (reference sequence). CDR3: CAWSHAGSANYGYTF. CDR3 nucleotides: TGTGCCTGGAGTCACGCTGGGTCAGCTAACTATGGCTACACCTTC.

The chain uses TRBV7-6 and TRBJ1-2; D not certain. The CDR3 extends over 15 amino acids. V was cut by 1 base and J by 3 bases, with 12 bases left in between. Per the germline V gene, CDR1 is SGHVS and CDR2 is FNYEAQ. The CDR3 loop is CASSLGRADDYGYTF. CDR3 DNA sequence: TGTGCCAGCAGCTTAGGACGGGCGGACGACTATGGCTACACCTTC.

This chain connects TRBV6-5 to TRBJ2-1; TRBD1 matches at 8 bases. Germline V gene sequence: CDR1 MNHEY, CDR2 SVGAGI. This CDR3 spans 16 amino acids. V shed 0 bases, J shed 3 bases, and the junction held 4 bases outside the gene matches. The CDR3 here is CASSYSPGGDYNEQFF. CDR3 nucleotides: TGTGCCAGCAGTTACTCGCCAGGGGGCGACTACAATGAGCAGTTCTTC.

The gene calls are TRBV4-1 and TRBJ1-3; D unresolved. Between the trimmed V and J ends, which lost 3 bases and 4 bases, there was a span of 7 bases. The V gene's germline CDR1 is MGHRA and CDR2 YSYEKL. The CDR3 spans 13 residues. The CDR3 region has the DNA TGCGCCAGCAGCCACCCGAGGGGAAACACCATATATTTT. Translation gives CASSHPRGNTIYF.

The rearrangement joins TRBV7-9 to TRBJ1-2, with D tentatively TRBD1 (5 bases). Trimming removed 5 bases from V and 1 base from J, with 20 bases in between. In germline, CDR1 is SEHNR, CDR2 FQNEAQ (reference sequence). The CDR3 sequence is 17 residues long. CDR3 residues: CASSNLGTRGGNYGYTF. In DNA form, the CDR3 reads TGTGCCAGCAGCAACCTAGGGACGCGGGGGGGTAACTATGGCTACACCTTC.

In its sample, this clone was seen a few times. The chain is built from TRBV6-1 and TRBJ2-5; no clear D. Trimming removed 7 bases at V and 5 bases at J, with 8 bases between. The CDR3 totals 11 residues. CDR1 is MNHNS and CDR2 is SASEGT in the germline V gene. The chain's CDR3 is CASITEETQYF. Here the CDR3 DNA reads TGTGCCAGCATCACGGAGGAGACCCAGTACTTC.

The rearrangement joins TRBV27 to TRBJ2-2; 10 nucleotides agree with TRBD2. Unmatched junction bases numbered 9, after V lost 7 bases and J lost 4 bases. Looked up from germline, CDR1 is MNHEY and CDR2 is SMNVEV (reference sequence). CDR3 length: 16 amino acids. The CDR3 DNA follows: TGTGCCAGCACCCGCCTGGAGCGGGGGGGCACCGGGGAGCTGTTTTTT. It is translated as CASTRLERGGTGELFF.

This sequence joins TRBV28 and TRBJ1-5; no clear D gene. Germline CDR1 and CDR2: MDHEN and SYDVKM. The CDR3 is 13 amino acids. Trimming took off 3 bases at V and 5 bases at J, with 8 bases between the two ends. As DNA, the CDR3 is TGTGCCAGCAGTTTTTCCGGGGATCAGCCCCAGCATTTT. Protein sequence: CASSFSGDQPQHF. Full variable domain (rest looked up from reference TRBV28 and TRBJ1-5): DVKVTQSSRYLVKRTGEKVFLECVQDMDHENMFWYRQDPGLGLRLIYFSYDVKMKEKGDIPEGYSVSREKKERFSLILESASTNQTSMYLCASSFSGDQPQHFGDGTRLSIL.

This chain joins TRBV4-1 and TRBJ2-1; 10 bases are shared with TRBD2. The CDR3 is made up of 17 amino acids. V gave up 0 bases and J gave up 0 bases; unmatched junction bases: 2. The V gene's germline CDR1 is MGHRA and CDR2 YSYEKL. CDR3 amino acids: CASSQELAGSSYNEQFF. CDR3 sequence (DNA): TGCGCCAGCAGCCAAGAACTAGCGGGGAGCTCCTACAATGAGCAGTTCTTC.

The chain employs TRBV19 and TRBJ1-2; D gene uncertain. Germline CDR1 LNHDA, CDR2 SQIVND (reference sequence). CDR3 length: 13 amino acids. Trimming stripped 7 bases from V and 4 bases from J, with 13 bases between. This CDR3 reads CASTSDWGYGYTF. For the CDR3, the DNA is TGTGCCAGTACCTCGGACTGGGGCTATGGCTACACCTTC.

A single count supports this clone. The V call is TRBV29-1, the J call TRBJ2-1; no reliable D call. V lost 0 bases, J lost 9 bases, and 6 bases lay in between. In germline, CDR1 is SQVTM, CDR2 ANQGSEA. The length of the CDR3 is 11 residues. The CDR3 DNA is TGCAGCGTTGAAGATTTGGGTGAGCAGTTCTTC. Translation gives CSVEDLGEQFF.

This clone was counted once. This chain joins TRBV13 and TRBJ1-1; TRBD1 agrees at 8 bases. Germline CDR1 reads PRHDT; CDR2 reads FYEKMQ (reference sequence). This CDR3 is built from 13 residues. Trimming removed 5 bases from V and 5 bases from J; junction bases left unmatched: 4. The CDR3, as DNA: TGTGCCAGCAGCACTCGGACAGGGACTGAAGCTTTCTTT. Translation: CASSTRTGTEAFF. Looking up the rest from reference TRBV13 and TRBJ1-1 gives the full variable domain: AAGVIQSPRHLIKEKRETATLKCYPIPRHDTVYWYQQGPGQDPQFLISFYEKMQSDKGSIPDRFSAQQFSDYHSELNMSSLELGDSALYFCASSTRTGTEAFFGQGTRLTVV.